This TCR beta chain originates from a study of blood T cell repertoires in COVID-19. V lost 7 bases and J lost 3, with 12 bases in between. Germline CDR1 reads SQVTM; CDR2 reads ANQGSEA. The CDR3 totals 12 residues. Data came from immunoSEQ multiplex PCR; TCRdb stores just in-frame clones and leaves some out. The table has roughly 46,000 clones, roughly four fifths seen once. The specimen was peripheral blood. The TCR was taken from a man aged 55-75 years with active COVID-19. V is TRBV29-1 and J is TRBJ1-1; D not resolved. CDR3 coding DNA: TGCAGCGCCCGCAGGTTTGACACTGAAGCTTTCTTT. Its protein product is CSARRFDTEAFF.